This TCR beta chain was sequenced during a study of PD-1 blockade in classical Hodgkin lymphoma. Whole-study results and caveats: There remain no defined causes for the repertoire differences, which possibly reflect disease activity or prior therapy.

The data were produced by immunoSEQ multiplex PCR, yet TCRdb's version contains in-frame clones alone and is incomplete. The sample gives some 41,000 clones, more than 85% of which show up once; about 5.9% is in the top ten. This CDR3 comprises 11 residues. V was shortened by 2 bases and J by 5 bases, with 6 bases between the two germline ends. CDR1 is DFQATT and CDR2 is SNEGSKA in the germline V gene (reference sequence). Of note for this clone: The antigen is undetermined.

After autologous stem cell transplantation all patients relapsed, and prior brentuximab vedotin exposure differed between cohorts. The chain joins TRBV20-1 to TRBJ2-5; D ambiguous. This receptor was taken from a human donor with classical Hodgkin lymphoma. Sequences were derived from peripheral blood mononuclear cells (PBMCs), sampled before the second cycle of nivolumab. The DNA of the CDR3 is TGCAGTGCTAGATTTGCGGAGACCCAGTACTTC. Amino acids: CSARFAETQYF.